Following are 2 T cell receptor beta chains from one sample sequenced in a study of vaccination effects on CD4 cells after COVID-19. Viral peptide pool expansion of antigen-specific CD4+ T cells preceded sequencing in the ViraFEST assay. Subsequent to roughly 9 days of culture, CD4+ T cells were isolated. By PCR, the person was confirmed to have had SARS-CoV-2 infection between March and December 2020. For these TCRs, the target antigens are not known. Clones were sequenced by immunoSEQ multiplex PCR, and TCRdb holds only the in-frame ones, with some missing. The sample has some 40,000 clones, about 78% seen once. The material was CD4+ T cells from PBMCs cultured with HCoV-NL63 spike peptides, obtained before COVID-19 vaccination. The receptors here all came from a human donor who had a prior SARS-CoV-2 infection.

J is TRBJ1-2 and V is TRBV19, with D unresolved. Trimming removed 2 bases from V and 7 bases from J, with 14 bases in between. This CDR3 comprises 14 residues. Germline CDR1 and CDR2: LNHDA and SQIVND (reference sequence). The CDR3 DNA sequence: TGTGCCAGTAGTATAAAGGACTGGGGAGGTGGCTACACCTTC. This encodes CASSIKDWGGGYTF.

The V and J genes are TRBV7-9 and TRBJ2-1; the D gene is possibly TRBD2 (6 bases). The CDR3 has 16 amino acids. Germline V lookup: CDR1 SEHNR, CDR2 FQNEAQ (reference sequence). Trimming shortened V by 5 bases and J by 0 bases, and 14 bases separated the two germline ends. CDR3 sequence: CASSQTSRSSYNEQFF. The CDR3 DNA reads as TGTGCCAGCAGCCAAACTAGCCGGAGCTCCTACAATGAGCAGTTCTTC.